These 25 T cell receptor beta chains share one sample of origin, sequenced in a study of low-dose radiotherapy and immunotherapy resistance in tumors. Gene-specific TRAV and TRBV primers were used for first-strand cDNA, covering alpha and beta chains. The PCR that amplified TCRs ran for roughly 20 cycles, relying on a constant-region primer and a V-primer adapter. TCRdb processed the reads anew with MiXCR; each CDR3 protein has one entry. The table has under 90,000 distinct CDR3 sequences, roughly 30% seen once. Specified time point: before trial treatment. Sequenced here: PBMCs, sampled before treatment. These receptors were obtained from a female donor with ovarian cancer.

Many counts were recorded for this clonotype. The rearrangement links TRBV28 to TRBJ2-5; 14 bases line up with TRBD2. Trimming removed 5 bases from V and 4 bases from J; junction bases left unmatched: 6. Germline V lookup: CDR1 MDHEN, CDR2 SYDVKM. The CDR3 consists of 16 residues. CDR3 protein: CASSTRLAGGRETQYF. CDR3 nucleotides: TGTGCCAGCAGTACTCGACTAGCGGGGGGGCGAGAGACCCAGTACTTC.

This clonotype was observed a single time. Possible read error: a much larger clone is one base away. The chain combines TRBV19 with TRBJ2-7; 12 bases map to TRBD2. The CDR3 runs 16 residues. V dropped 8 bases and J dropped 2; count of bases not matched to a gene: 10. CDR1 LNHDA and CDR2 SQIVND come from the germline V gene (reference sequence). The CDR3 spells CASGARTSGATYEQYF. The CDR3 nucleotides read TGTGCCAGTGGTGCGCGGACTAGCGGGGCCACCTACGAGCAGTACTTC. Supplemented by reference TRBV19 and TRBJ2-7, the full variable domain reads DGGITQSPKYLFRKEGQNVTLSCEQNLNHDAMYWYRQDPGQGLRLIYYSQIVNDFQKGDIAEGYSVSREKKESFPLTVTSAQKNPTAFYLCASGARTSGATYEQYFGPGTRLTVT.

This rearrangement joins TRBV5-1 to TRBJ2-7, with D unresolved. V was clipped by 3 bases and J by 3 bases, with 19 bases between them. CDR1 and CDR2 from the germline V gene are SGHRS and YFSETQ. The CDR3 totals 16 residues. DNA for the CDR3: TGCGCCAGCAGCTCCGTCGGTTCGCTGGGCGGCTACGAGCAGTACTTC. It encodes CASSSVGSLGGYEQYF.

The CDR3 nucleotides read TGTGCCAGCAGGGCTACATGGGCTACTGGAAACACCATATATTTT. Its protein is CASRATWATGNTIYF. This sequence joins TRBV6-2 or TRBV6-3 and TRBJ1-3, with D unresolved. CDR3 length: 15 amino acids. Per the germline V gene, CDR1 is MNHEY and CDR2 is SVGEGT. The V and J ends lost 6 bases and 2 bases respectively, with 14 bases between them.

The rearrangement joins TRBV5-4 to TRBJ1-5; no firm D call. The CDR3 loop spans 15 amino acids. The V gene lost 0 bases and the J gene lost 6 bases, with 13 bases spanning the gap. Germline CDR1 is SGHNT and CDR2 is YYREEE (reference sequence). Here the CDR3 DNA reads TGTGCCAGCAGCTTGGATGGCGGTCGGGTTCAGCCCCAGCATTTT. Translated, it gives CASSLDGGRVQPQHF.

This clonotype was counted many times. The chain joins TRBV29-1 to TRBJ1-2; D might be TRBD1 (5 bases). Germline loops: CDR1 SQVTM, CDR2 ANQGSEA. With 1 base removed from V and 4 bases from J, the gap between germline ends came to 10 bases. The CDR3 extends over 13 amino acids. The CDR3 nucleotides read TGCAGCGTTGAAGTCTGGGGGGGCTATGGCTACACCTTC. Translation gives CSVEVWGGYGYTF.

This clonotype came up many times. The CDR3 spells CSAARGTSDPDTQYF. The CDR3 DNA follows: TGCAGTGCTGCGAGGGGGACTAGCGATCCAGATACGCAGTATTTT. The V and J genes are TRBV20-1 and TRBJ2-3; 10 positions agree with TRBD2. After removal of 5 bases from V and 4 bases from J, the junction contained 9 bases not matched to a gene. The CDR3 loop spans 15 amino acids. Germline values: CDR1 DFQATT, CDR2 SNEGSKA (reference sequence).

For this clonotype: Given a far larger clone just one base away, this is likely a sequencing read error. The chain joins TRBV6-5 to TRBJ2-2; 7 bases align to TRBD2. The CDR3 runs to 20 residues. Germline V gives CDR1 MNHEY, CDR2 SVGAGI. V lost 5 bases, J lost 6 bases, and 24 bases stayed unmatched. For the CDR3, the DNA is TGTGCCAGCAGTCCCCCGGGAGGCTCCGGGACTACGCGCCTCGCCGGGGAGCTGTTTTTT. Its translation is CASSPPGGSGTTRLAGELFF.

This clonotype has a handful of counts. The junction shows a germline mismatch at one end, possibly a read error. The V call is TRBV5-3, the J call TRBJ1-1; D remains ambiguous. TRBV5-3 is flagged as an ORF with uncertain function. This CDR3 has 15 amino acids. In DNA, the CDR3 is TGTGCCAGCAGCTTCGGACCGGCCATGAACACTGAAGCTTTCTTT. Protein product: CASSFGPAMNTEAFF.

The gene calls are TRBV29-1 and TRBJ2-1; D is unclear. The CDR3 length is 12 residues. V was cut by 3 bases and J by 9 bases, with 12 bases left in between. Germline CDR1 and CDR2: SQVTM and ANQGSEA. As DNA, the CDR3 is TGCAGCGTTGATAGCTACGGGCCTGAGCAGTTCTTC. Protein product: CSVDSYGPEQFF.

This clonotype was recorded at least ten times. The chain uses TRBV27 and TRBJ2-7; 10 bases match TRBD2. Germline loops: CDR1 MNHEY, CDR2 SMNVEV (reference sequence). V trimming: 7 bases; J trimming: 5 bases; junction bases outside the gene matches: 8. This CDR3 region has 14 residues. The CDR3 protein is CASTSGTSDHEQYF. The CDR3, as DNA: TGTGCCAGCACCTCCGGGACTAGCGACCACGAGCAGTACTTC.

The chain links TRBV6-6 to TRBJ2-3; D uncertain. V was trimmed by 7 bases and J by 1 base, leaving 9 bases between them. Per germline, CDR1 MNHNY and CDR2 SVGAGI (reference sequence). There are 13 residues in the CDR3. Written as DNA, the CDR3 is TGTGCCAGCAACTATCAGCGCACAGATACGCAGTATTTT. This gives the protein CASNYQRTDTQYF.

This clonotype was seen ten or more times. V and J are TRBV5-1 and TRBJ2-1; either TRBD1 or TRBD2 may fit D (7 bases each). Germline CDR1 and CDR2: SGHRS and YFSETQ. The V end lost 5 bases, the J end lost 4 bases, and 16 bases lay between the germline ends. The CDR3 has 15 residues. DNA of the CDR3: TGCGCCAGCAGTCCCGTCCAGGGGGGGTACAATGAGCAGTTCTTC. Translated, it gives CASSPVQGGYNEQFF.

This clonotype was seen repeatedly, ten times or more. The chain carries TRBV5-5 and TRBJ1-1, with 7 bases aligning to TRBD1. The CDR3 extends over 14 amino acids. The trim removed 4 bases at V and 1 base at J, leaving 4 bases unmatched. Germline loops: CDR1 SGHKS, CDR2 YYEKEE (reference sequence). In nucleotides, the CDR3 is TGTGCCAGCAGCCGGACAGGACGGAACACTGAAGCTTTCTTT. Translation: CASSRTGRNTEAFF.

This clonotype was seen only a few times. The chain carries TRBV29-1 and TRBJ1-4; D is uncertain. The V and J ends lost 7 bases and 10 bases respectively, with 19 bases between them. The CDR3 is 13 residues long. The germline V gene has CDR1 SQVTM and CDR2 ANQGSEA. The DNA for the CDR3 is TGCAGCGCGGCTGAGGAGTCCTTAGGAAAACTGTTTTTT. It specifies CSAAEESLGKLFF. The complete variable domain, with remaining parts taken from reference TRBV29-1 and TRBJ1-4, reads SAVISQKPSRDICQRGTSLTIQCQVDSQVTMMFWYRQQPGQSLTLIATANQGSEATYESGFVIDKFPISRPNLTFSTLTVSNMSPEDSSIYLCSAAEESLGKLFFGSGTQLSVL.

This clonotype has only a few counts. This sequence joins TRBV18 and TRBJ2-1; D is possibly TRBD2 (6 bases). The length of the CDR3 is 12 residues. CDR1 and CDR2 from the germline V gene are KGHSH and LQKENI. Between the trimmed V and J ends, which lost 6 bases and 9 bases, there was a span of 12 bases. CDR3 nucleotide sequence: TGTGCCAGCTCTGTTTCGCGGGGTGAGCAGTTCTTC. This encodes CASSVSRGEQFF.

This clonotype was counted between two and nine times. J is TRBJ1-1 and V is TRBV29-1; perhaps TRBD1 as D (5 bases). Germline V gene data show CDR1 as SQVTM and CDR2 as ANQGSEA. Between the trimmed V and J ends, which lost 4 bases and 3 bases, there was a span of 12 bases. There are 13 residues in the CDR3. In DNA, the CDR3 is TGCAGCGTTGGATGGGGGATCGACACTGAAGCTTTCTTT. Translating it yields CSVGWGIDTEAFF.

A note on this clonotype: This likely reflects a read error, since a far larger clone is one base away. The gene calls are TRBV9 and TRBJ2-7, with D unresolved. With 0 bases removed from V and 7 bases from J, the gap between germline ends came to 20 bases. From germline, CDR1 is SGDLS and CDR2 YYNGEE. The CDR3 totals 16 residues. CDR3 DNA sequence: TGTGCCAGCAGCGTAGGCTTAGGAGTATACTACAATGAGCAGTACTTC. Amino acids: CASSVGLGVYYNEQYF. Complete variable domain (other parts from reference TRBV9 and TRBJ2-7): DSGVTQTPKHLITATGQRVTLRCSPRSGDLSVYWYQQSLDQGLQFLIQYYNGEERAKGNILERFSAQQFPDLHSELNLSSLELGDSALYFCASSVGLGVYYNEQYFGPGTRLTVT.

This clonotype was found many times. The chain uses TRBV6-2 or TRBV6-3 and TRBJ1-6; D remains unclear. Trimming removed 5 bases from V and 7 bases from J, with 9 bases in between. The germline CDR1 and CDR2 sequences are MNHEY and SVGEGT. This CDR3 is 13 amino acids long. CDR3 region: CASSAGFNSPLHF. The CDR3 bases are TGTGCCAGCAGTGCAGGATTCAATTCACCCCTCCACTTT.

This clonotype was detected many times. This chain links TRBV7-9 with TRBJ1-6, with 7 positions matching TRBD1. V was clipped by 0 bases and J by 9 bases; unmatched bases: 8. This CDR3 region has 16 residues. Looked up from germline, CDR1 is SEHNR and CDR2 is FQNEAQ (reference sequence). The CDR3 DNA reads TGTGCCAGCAGCTTAGCGCCGACAGGGTCGGGTTCACCCCTCCACTTT. As protein: CASSLAPTGSGSPLHF.

Many counts were recorded for this clonotype. The rearrangement uses TRBV29-1 and TRBJ1-1, with 7 bases matching TRBD1. The CDR3 is made up of 14 amino acids. Germline V CDR1 and CDR2: SQVTM, ANQGSEA. V shed 7 bases and J 1 base; nucleotides not matched to a gene: 9. The CDR3 DNA reads as TGCAGCGCCGCGCAGGGGGGTGCGAACACTGAAGCTTTCTTT. Encoded protein: CSAAQGGANTEAFF.

The J gene is TRBJ1-2, the V gene TRBV7-3; TRBD1 might be the D (5 bases). CDR3 length: 16 residues. V dropped 2 bases and J dropped 4 bases, with 17 bases sitting between them. Germline lookup yields CDR1 SGHTA and CDR2 FQGTGA. This chain's CDR3 is CASSLETDLKGYGYTF. CDR3 in DNA: TGTGCCAGCAGCTTAGAGACAGACCTAAAAGGCTATGGCTACACCTTC.

This clonotype was seen ten or more times. The V and J genes are TRBV6-2 or TRBV6-3 and TRBJ2-5; possibly TRBD2 for D (6 bases). Trimming shortened V by 0 bases and J by 4 bases, and 12 bases separated the two germline ends. The germline V gene has CDR1 MNHEY and CDR2 SVGEGT. The CDR3 length is 15 residues. This CDR3 is CASSYSKLAPETQYF. Written as DNA, the CDR3 is TGTGCCAGCAGTTACTCGAAACTAGCTCCAGAGACCCAGTACTTC.

This clonotype has at least ten counts. The CDR3 DNA reads as TGCAGCTCACAAATCCGAAACCAAGAGACCCAGTACTTC. Encoded protein: CSSQIRNQETQYF. The chain uses TRBV29-1 and TRBJ2-5; D call uncertain. V was shortened by 8 bases and J by 0 bases, with 13 bases between the two germline ends. The V gene's germline CDR1 is SQVTM and CDR2 ANQGSEA. This CDR3 spans 13 amino acids.

This clonotype came up a few times. The chain employs TRBV7-9 and TRBJ2-3, with D unresolved. Germline CDR1 and CDR2: SEHNR and FQNEAQ (reference sequence). V lost 5 bases, J lost 7 bases, and 19 bases lay in between. The length of the CDR3 is 15 residues. The CDR3 nucleotides read TGTGCCAGCAGCCCCTCTTGGCCCATCGGCCATACGCAGTATTTT. Protein product: CASSPSWPIGHTQYF.